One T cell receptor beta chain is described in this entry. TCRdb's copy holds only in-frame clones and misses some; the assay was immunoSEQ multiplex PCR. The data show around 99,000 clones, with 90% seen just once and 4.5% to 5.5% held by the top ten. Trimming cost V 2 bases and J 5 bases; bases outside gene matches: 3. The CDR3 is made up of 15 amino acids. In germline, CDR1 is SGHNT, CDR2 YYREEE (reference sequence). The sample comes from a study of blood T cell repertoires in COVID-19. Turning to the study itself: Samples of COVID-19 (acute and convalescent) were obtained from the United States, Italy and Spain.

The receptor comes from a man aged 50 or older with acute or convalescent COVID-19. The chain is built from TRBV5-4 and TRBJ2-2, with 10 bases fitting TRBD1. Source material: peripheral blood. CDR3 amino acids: CASSFEDRGTGELFF. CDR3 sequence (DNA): TGTGCCAGCAGCTTCGAGGACAGGGGGACCGGGGAGCTGTTTTTT.